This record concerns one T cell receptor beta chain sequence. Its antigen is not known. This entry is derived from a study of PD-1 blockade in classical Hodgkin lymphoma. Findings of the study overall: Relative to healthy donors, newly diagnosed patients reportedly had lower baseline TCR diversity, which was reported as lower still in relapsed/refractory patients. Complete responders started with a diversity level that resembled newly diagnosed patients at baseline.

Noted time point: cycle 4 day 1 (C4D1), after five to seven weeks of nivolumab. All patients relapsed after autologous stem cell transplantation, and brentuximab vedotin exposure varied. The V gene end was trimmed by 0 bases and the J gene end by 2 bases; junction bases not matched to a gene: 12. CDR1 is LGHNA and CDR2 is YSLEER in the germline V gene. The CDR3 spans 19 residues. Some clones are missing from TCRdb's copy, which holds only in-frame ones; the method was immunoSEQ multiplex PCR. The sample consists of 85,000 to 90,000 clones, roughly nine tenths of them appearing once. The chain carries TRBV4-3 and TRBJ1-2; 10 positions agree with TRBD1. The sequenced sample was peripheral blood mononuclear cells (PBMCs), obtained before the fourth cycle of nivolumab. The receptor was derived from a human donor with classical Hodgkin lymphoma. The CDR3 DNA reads TGCGCCAGCAGCCAAGAGGCGGACAGGGGGTTAGGGGGCAACTATGGCTACACCTTC. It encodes CASSQEADRGLGGNYGYTF.